This TCR beta chain derives from a study of blood T cell repertoires in COVID-19 (dated by TCRdb to 2020 to 2022). Context from the whole study: The collaborator samples originated in the United States, Italy and Spain and spanned the acute and convalescent phases of COVID-19. The prospective study material was composed of cDNA or gDNA derived from T cells, B-cell-depleted T cells, or PBMCs. The dataset comprised deeply sampled blood TCRbeta repertoires from subjects exposed to, actively infected with, or recovered from COVID-19. A freely available public database, intended as a resource for researchers studying the immune response to SARS-CoV-2, is where the repertoires were released. Samples came from the ongoing ImmuneRACE study (first 160 participants) plus 1,254 subjects from 6 global collaborators. Sample metadata almost always included a de-identified subject ID, COVID-19 status, age in years and sex. HLA class I and class II types, where available, came from metadata supplied by the sample provider rather than from assay-based typing.

The collaborating institutions used their own protocols to collect whole blood in K2EDTA tubes. For TCRbeta analysis, collaborators shipped samples in one of three forms: frozen whole blood, isolated PBMCs, or DNA extracted from either of those sample types. A note on this clone: The clone's antigen remains unknown. Base qualities are not at hand, and no much larger clone is one base apart.

CDR1 SGHTA and CDR2 FQGNSA are derived from the germline V gene. The CDR3 runs 15 residues from the cysteine to the phenylalanine. Kept here is only the CDR3 DNA, which spans 45 bases and is read in frame from base 1. Relative to germline, V is 1 base shorter and J is 4 bases shorter, with 11 bases between their ends. Overall study outcomes, separate from this receptor: The quantity of clinical and demographic metadata differed by source and by participant and was supplied without curation.

TCRbeta CDR3 regions were amplified from genomic DNA by means of the immunoSEQ Assay, a bias-controlled multiplex PCR. In the original analysis: Within the assay, amplification of reference gene primers was used to estimate how many nucleated cells each sample contained. Sequence reads were collapsed and filtered to measure the absolute abundance of every unique TCRbeta CDR3 rearrangement. For each sample, productive Simpson clonality was calculated as the square root of Simpson's diversity index over productive rearrangements. TCRdb took this table from immuneACCESS and kept in-frame rearrangements with V and J called. Such tables lack part of the clones; where checked against another copy, unresolved V genes explain under half of the gap, and the rest is unexplained. D and trimming were read from the DNA, whereas the V and J calls and clone size are those reported in that table. This sample comprises some 150,000 clones, roughly 86% of them detected only once. The ten biggest clones cover roughly 3.5% of the sample.

This sequence uses TRBV7-2 and TRBJ1-3; 5 matching bases give a weak D call of TRBD1. This TCR came from a man in his 70s with acute or convalescent COVID-19. The sample taken for sequencing was peripheral blood. The DNA sequence is TGTGCCAGCAGCTTAGGGACATTGGGCGGAAACACCATATATTTT. It is translated as CASSLGTLGGNTIYF.